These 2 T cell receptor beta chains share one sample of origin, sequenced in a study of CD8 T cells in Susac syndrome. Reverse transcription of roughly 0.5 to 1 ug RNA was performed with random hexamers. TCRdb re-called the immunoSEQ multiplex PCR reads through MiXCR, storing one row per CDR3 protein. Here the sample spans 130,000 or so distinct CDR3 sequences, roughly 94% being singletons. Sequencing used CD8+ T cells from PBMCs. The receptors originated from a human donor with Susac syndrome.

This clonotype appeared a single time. CDR3 DNA sequence: TGCAGTGCTCCGAAAACCGGGACTAGAGGCACAGATACGCAGTATTTT. This translates into CSAPKTGTRGTDTQYF. The gene calls are TRBV20-1 and TRBJ2-3; 8 nucleotides line up with TRBD2. Trimming cost V 5 bases and J 1 base; bases outside gene matches: 11. This CDR3 region has 16 residues. Germline lookup yields CDR1 DFQATT and CDR2 SNEGSKA (reference sequence).

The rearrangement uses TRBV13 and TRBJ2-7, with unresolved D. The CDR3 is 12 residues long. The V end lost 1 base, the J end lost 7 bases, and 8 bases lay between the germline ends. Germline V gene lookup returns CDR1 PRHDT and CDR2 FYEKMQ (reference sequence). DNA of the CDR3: TGTGCCAGCAGCTTAGAGGACGAGGAGCAGTACTTC. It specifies CASSLEDEEQYF.